This T cell receptor beta chain is from a study of beta chain features in type 1 diabetes. Sorting that relied on CD45RO/CCR7/CD25/CD127/CD95/CD27 yielded CD4+ naive, central memory, regulatory and stem cell-like memory cells. The length of the CDR3 is 16 residues. J lost 7 bases, V lost 6 bases, and 17 bases had no gene match. Looked up from germline, CDR1 is SGHTA and CDR2 is FQGNSA. cDNA synthesis used the whole RNA isolate, giving expressed TCRB sequences. The data were produced by immunoSEQ multiplex PCR, yet TCRdb's version contains in-frame clones alone and is incomplete. In the table there are about 260,000 clones, 68% of which are singletons.

The TCR originated in a man aged 25 to 40 in good health. The sequenced material came from naive CD4+ T cells from blood. The chain couples TRBV7-2 to TRBJ2-7; TRBD1 matches at 8 bases. CDR3 region: CASSPLWDRTRREQYF. DNA for the CDR3: TGTGCCAGCAGTCCCCTTTGGGACAGGACCCGCAGAGAGCAGTACTTC.